The clone carrying this T cell receptor (beta chain) was counted only a few times. The antigen is not known. Included in the TCR beta cDNA libraries were unique molecular identifiers. Each CDR3 protein gets one entry after TCRdb re-called the PCR reads with MiXCR. The sample carries over 700,000 distinct CDR3 sequences, just under 30% recorded once. This specimen belongs to a study of post-analysis software for immune sequencing data. Overall study results and limits: Pronounced co-clustering by F measure was evident among identically batched samples. TRBV5-6, TRBV5-1 and TRBV20-1 belonged to a set of roughly five TRBV segments that were more frequent in patients than controls. The study found significantly lower normalized Chao1 diversity in multiple sclerosis patients than in controls.

The germline V gene has CDR1 MNHNS and CDR2 SASEGT. The length of the CDR3 is 14 residues. Trimming took off 1 base at V and 4 bases at J, with 10 bases between the two ends. The chain couples TRBV6-1 to TRBJ2-5; D not resolved. The receptor was isolated from a girl between 10 and 17 years old with multiple sclerosis. The sequencing sample was made of blood. The CDR3 loop reads CASSEGIGRETQYF. The CDR3 DNA is TGTGCCAGCAGTGAAGGTATAGGGCGAGAGACCCAGTACTTC.